These T cell receptor beta chains were read from a single sample in a study of T cell responses to AZD1222 COVID-19 vaccine. Sequenced by immunoSEQ multiplex PCR; TCRdb stores in-frame clones only, minus some. This sample has around 180,000 clones, with 85% to 95% found just once. Sequences were derived from peripheral blood, sampled 28 days after the second AZD1222 dose. Receptors were obtained from an adult who received the AZD1222 COVID-19 vaccine. Both conserved end residues are part of each CDR3. The D gene is left open where the match is weak. The size of a clone is reported for some rows only, either as once, few or many, or as a class for expanded clones.

d_call: TRBD2
cdr3_length: 12
v_call: TRBV19
clone_size: .
j_call: TRBJ2-7
cdr3_nt: TGTGCCAGTAGTTACGGGGGGGACGAGCAGTACTTC
cdr3_aa: CASSYGGDEQYF

d_call: TRBD1
cdr3_length: 14
v_call: TRBV7-6
clone_size: .
j_call: TRBJ1-1
cdr3_nt: TGTGCCAGCAGCAGCTTACAGGGGGCCGCTGAAGCTTTCTTT
cdr3_aa: CASSSLQGAAEAFF

d_call: TRBD1
cdr3_length: 15
v_call: TRBV7-9
clone_size: .
j_call: TRBJ2-5
cdr3_nt: TGTGCCAGCAGCCTTGGACAGGGGAGTGGAGAGACCCAGTACTTC
cdr3_aa: CASSLGQGSGETQYF

d_call: TRBD2
cdr3_length: 16
v_call: TRBV5-1
clone_size: .
j_call: TRBJ2-1
cdr3_nt: TGCGCCAGCAGCTTTGGCGGGAGTGGGTTATTTGGTGAGCAGTTCTTC
cdr3_aa: CASSFGGSGLFGEQFF

d_call: TRBD1
cdr3_length: 16
v_call: TRBV6-4
clone_size: .
j_call: TRBJ1-2
cdr3_nt: TGTGCCAGCAGTTTGGAGTCGGGACAGGGGAACTATGGCTACACCTTC
cdr3_aa: CASSLESGQGNYGYTF

d_call: .
cdr3_length: 14
v_call: TRBV5-4
clone_size: .
j_call: TRBJ1-4
cdr3_nt: TGTGCCAGCAGCTCCCTTGGGGGCGGTGAAAAACTGTTTTTT
cdr3_aa: CASSSLGGGEKLFF

d_call: .
cdr3_length: 16
v_call: TRBV7-8
clone_size: .
j_call: TRBJ2-7
cdr3_nt: TGTGCCAGCAGCTTGGGGCAGGCTAAACCGATCTACGAGCAGTACTTC
cdr3_aa: CASSLGQAKPIYEQYF

d_call: TRBD1
cdr3_length: 22
v_call: TRBV27
clone_size: .
j_call: TRBJ1-4
cdr3_nt: TGTGCCAGCAGTTATCAAAAATCCGGGACAGGGGTTAGGTTCACAGGGGGAGGGGGACTGTTTTTT
cdr3_aa: CASSYQKSGTGVRFTGGGGLFF

d_call: TRBD1
cdr3_length: 12
v_call: TRBV6-4
clone_size: .
j_call: TRBJ2-1
cdr3_nt: TGTGCCAGCAGTGAACAGGGGGTCGAGCAGTTCTTC
cdr3_aa: CASSEQGVEQFF

d_call: TRBD2
cdr3_length: 16
v_call: TRBV7-2
clone_size: .
j_call: TRBJ2-1
cdr3_nt: TGTGCCAGCAGCTTCTCTTCTAGCGGGGGAGACAATGAGCAGTTCTTC
cdr3_aa: CASSFSSSGGDNEQFF

d_call: .
cdr3_length: 15
v_call: TRBV6-5
clone_size: .
j_call: TRBJ1-2
cdr3_nt: TGTGCCAGCAGCCCGGACGGTCTTCTTTTCAAGGGCTACACCTTC
cdr3_aa: CASSPDGLLFKGYTF

d_call: .
cdr3_length: 12
v_call: TRBV12-3/TRBV12-4
clone_size: .
j_call: TRBJ1-2
cdr3_nt: TGTGCCAGCAGTTCCACGCTCTGGGGCTACACCTTC
cdr3_aa: CASSSTLWGYTF

d_call: TRBD2
cdr3_length: 17
v_call: TRBV19
clone_size: .
j_call: TRBJ2-1
cdr3_nt: TGTGCCAGTACCCCGCTAGCGGGAGTTATTCCCACAAATGAGCAGTTCTTC
cdr3_aa: CASTPLAGVIPTNEQFF

d_call: .
cdr3_length: 16
v_call: TRBV7-8
clone_size: .
j_call: TRBJ1-2
cdr3_nt: TGTGCCAGCAGCTTAGCCTTTCGGACCGATCTCTATGGCTACACCTTC
cdr3_aa: CASSLAFRTDLYGYTF

d_call: .
cdr3_length: 14
v_call: TRBV19
clone_size: once
j_call: TRBJ1-4
cdr3_nt: TGTGCCAGCGTTGGATTTGCAACTAATGAAAAACTGTTTTTT
cdr3_aa: CASVGFATNEKLFF

d_call: TRBD2
cdr3_length: 16
v_call: TRBV7-3
clone_size: .
j_call: TRBJ2-7
cdr3_nt: TGTGCCAGCAGCTTAAGGGGGGGAATCAACTCCTACGAGCAGTACTTC
cdr3_aa: CASSLRGGINSYEQYF

d_call: .
cdr3_length: 13
v_call: TRBV9
clone_size: .
j_call: TRBJ1-1
cdr3_nt: TGTGCCAGCAGCTATAGAGTCGAAACTGAAGCTTTCTTT
cdr3_aa: CASSYRVETEAFF

d_call: TRBD2
cdr3_length: 16
v_call: TRBV30
clone_size: .
j_call: TRBJ2-1
cdr3_nt: TGTGCCTGGAGTAGGGGACTAGCGGGGGGCTATGTTGAGCAGTTCTTC
cdr3_aa: CAWSRGLAGGYVEQFF

d_call: TRBD1
cdr3_length: 15
v_call: TRBV5-4
clone_size: .
j_call: TRBJ2-7
cdr3_nt: TGTGCCAGCAGCCAACGCCGGGACAGTTCCTACGAGCAGTACTTC
cdr3_aa: CASSQRRDSSYEQYF

d_call: TRBD2
cdr3_length: 15
v_call: TRBV10-3
clone_size: .
j_call: TRBJ2-7
cdr3_nt: TGTGCCATCAGTCACGGGGGGGAAGAAGCCTACGAGCAGTACTTC
cdr3_aa: CAISHGGEEAYEQYF

d_call: .
cdr3_length: 13
v_call: TRBV28
clone_size: .
j_call: TRBJ1-1
cdr3_nt: TGTGCCAGCAGACCTCAGGGTGTGCCTGAAGCTTTCTTT
cdr3_aa: CASRPQGVPEAFF

d_call: .
cdr3_length: 10
v_call: TRBV28
clone_size: .
j_call: TRBJ2-7
cdr3_nt: TGTGCCACCGCACTCTACGAGCAGTACTTC
cdr3_aa: CATALYEQYF

d_call: .
cdr3_length: 12
v_call: TRBV28
clone_size: .
j_call: TRBJ2-7
cdr3_nt: TGTGCCAGCAGCTCGTATAACCACGAGCAGTACTTC
cdr3_aa: CASSSYNHEQYF

d_call: .
cdr3_length: 10
v_call: TRBV28
clone_size: .
j_call: TRBJ2-7
cdr3_nt: TGTGCCAGCAGTCATTACGAGCAGTACTTC
cdr3_aa: CASSHYEQYF

d_call: TRBD2
cdr3_length: 16
v_call: TRBV4-1
clone_size: .
j_call: TRBJ2-5
cdr3_nt: TGCGCCAGCAGCCAGTCTAGCGGGGGGGTGGAGGAGACCCAGTACTTC
cdr3_aa: CASSQSSGGVEETQYF

d_call: .
cdr3_length: 15
v_call: TRBV7-3
clone_size: .
j_call: TRBJ2-1
cdr3_nt: TGTGCCAGCAGCGATGGGGCGTTAAGCTACAATGAGCAGTTCTTC
cdr3_aa: CASSDGALSYNEQFF

d_call: .
cdr3_length: 11
v_call: TRBV7-6
clone_size: .
j_call: TRBJ1-2
cdr3_nt: TGTGCCAGCAGCCACCCCAAGGGCTACACCTTC
cdr3_aa: CASSHPKGYTF

d_call: .
cdr3_length: 13
v_call: TRBV9
clone_size: .
j_call: TRBJ2-5
cdr3_nt: TGTGCCAGCAGCGTAGGACAGCAAGAGACCCAGTACTTC
cdr3_aa: CASSVGQQETQYF

d_call: .
cdr3_length: 13
v_call: TRBV19
clone_size: .
j_call: TRBJ1-2
cdr3_nt: TGTGCCAGTAGACAGGGAACTAACTATGGCTACACCTTC
cdr3_aa: CASRQGTNYGYTF